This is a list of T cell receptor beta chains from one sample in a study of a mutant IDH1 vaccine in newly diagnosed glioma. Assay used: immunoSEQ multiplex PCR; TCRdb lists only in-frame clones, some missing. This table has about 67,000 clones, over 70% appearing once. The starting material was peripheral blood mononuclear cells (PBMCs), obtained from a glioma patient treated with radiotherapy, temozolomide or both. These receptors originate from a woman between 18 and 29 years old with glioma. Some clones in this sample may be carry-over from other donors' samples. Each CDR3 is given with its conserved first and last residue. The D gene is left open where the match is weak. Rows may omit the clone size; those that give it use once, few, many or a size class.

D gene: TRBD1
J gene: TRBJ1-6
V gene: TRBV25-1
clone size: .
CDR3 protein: CASSFGTGANSPLHF
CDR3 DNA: TGTGCCAGCAGTTTCGGGACAGGGGCGAATTCACCCCTCCACTTT

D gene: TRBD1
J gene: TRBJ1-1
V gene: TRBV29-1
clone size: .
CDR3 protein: CSVADRVVTEAFF
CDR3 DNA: TGCAGCGTTGCGGACAGGGTGGTTACTGAAGCTTTCTTT

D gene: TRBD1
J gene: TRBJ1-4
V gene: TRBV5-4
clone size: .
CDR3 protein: CASSYRGPLEKLFF
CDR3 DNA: TGTGCCAGCAGCTACAGGGGTCCTCTGGAAAAACTGTTTTTT

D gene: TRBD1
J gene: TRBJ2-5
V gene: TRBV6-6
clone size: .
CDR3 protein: CASSDRGQETQYF
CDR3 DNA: TGTGCCAGCAGCGACAGGGGGCAGGAGACCCAGTACTTC

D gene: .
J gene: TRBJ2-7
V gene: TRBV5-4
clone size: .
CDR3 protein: CASSFGGASYEQYF
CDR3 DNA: TGTGCCAGCAGCTTCGGAGGGGCCTCCTACGAGCAGTACTTC

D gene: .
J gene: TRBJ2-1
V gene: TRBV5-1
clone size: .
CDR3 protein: CASSLGSRPLYNEQFF
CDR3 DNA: TGCGCCAGCAGCTTGGGGAGCAGACCTCTTTACAATGAGCAGTTCTTC

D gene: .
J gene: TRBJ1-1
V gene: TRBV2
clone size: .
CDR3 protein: CASELGVETEAFF
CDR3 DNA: TGTGCCAGCGAGTTAGGGGTAGAGACTGAAGCTTTCTTT

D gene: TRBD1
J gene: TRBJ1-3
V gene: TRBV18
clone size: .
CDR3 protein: CASSPPGGRGSGNTIYF
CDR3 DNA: TGTGCCAGCTCACCACCAGGGGGCAGAGGCTCTGGAAACACCATATATTTT

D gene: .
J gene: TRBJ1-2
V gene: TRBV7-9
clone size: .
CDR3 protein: CASSPSWGPYGYTF
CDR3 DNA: TGTGCCAGCAGCCCATCTTGGGGCCCGTATGGCTACACCTTC

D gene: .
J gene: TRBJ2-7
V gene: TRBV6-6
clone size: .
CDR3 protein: CASSLGRARNSYEQYF
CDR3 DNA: TGTGCCAGCAGTTTGGGAAGGGCAAGGAACTCCTACGAGCAGTACTTC

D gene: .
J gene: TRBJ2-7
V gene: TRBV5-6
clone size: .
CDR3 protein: CASSLGTEREYF
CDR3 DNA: TGTGCCAGCAGCCTAGGGACGGAGAGAGAGTACTTC

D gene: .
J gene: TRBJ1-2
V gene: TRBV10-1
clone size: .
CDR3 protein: CASSETPDYGYTF
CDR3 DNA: TGCGCCAGCAGTGAGACGCCAGACTATGGCTACACCTTC

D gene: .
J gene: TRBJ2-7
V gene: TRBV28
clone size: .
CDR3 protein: CASSRGGAYEQYF
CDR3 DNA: TGTGCCAGCAGCAGGGGCGGGGCGTACGAGCAGTACTTC

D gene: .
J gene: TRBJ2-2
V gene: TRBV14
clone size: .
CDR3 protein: CASSRLSTGELFF
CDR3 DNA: TGTGCCAGCAGTCGCTTGAGCACCGGGGAGCTGTTTTTT

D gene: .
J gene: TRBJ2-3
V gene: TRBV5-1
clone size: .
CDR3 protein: CASSSRTILGVDTQYF
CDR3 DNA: TGCGCCAGCAGCTCGAGGACTATCCTGGGGGTAGATACGCAGTATTTT

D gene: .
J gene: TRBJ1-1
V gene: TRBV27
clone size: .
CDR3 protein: CASSSPSDGVGKAFF
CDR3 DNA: TGTGCCAGCAGTTCGCCTTCAGACGGGGTCGGGAAAGCTTTCTTT

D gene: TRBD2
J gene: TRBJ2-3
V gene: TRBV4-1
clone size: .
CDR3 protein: CASSQEGTSGGSAQYF
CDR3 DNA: TGCGCCAGCAGCCAAGAGGGGACTAGCGGGGGGTCCGCGCAGTATTTT

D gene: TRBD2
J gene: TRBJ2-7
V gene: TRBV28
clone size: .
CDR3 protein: CASSPGRGGPYEQYF
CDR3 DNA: TGTGCCAGCAGCCCTGGGCGGGGGGGCCCCTACGAGCAGTACTTC

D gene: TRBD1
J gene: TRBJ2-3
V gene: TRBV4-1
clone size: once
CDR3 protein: CASSQGGRGQSGTQYF
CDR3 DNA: TGCGCCAGCAGCCAGGGGGGCAGGGGGCAATCGGGTACGCAGTATTTT

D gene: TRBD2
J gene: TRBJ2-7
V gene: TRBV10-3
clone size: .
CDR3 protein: CAIMDLAGSSSYEQYF
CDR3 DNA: TGTGCCATCATGGATCTAGCGGGGTCCAGCTCCTACGAGCAGTACTTC

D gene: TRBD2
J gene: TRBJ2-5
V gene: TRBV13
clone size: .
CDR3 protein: CASSPKPGLAPLQETQYF
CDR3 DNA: TGTGCCAGCAGCCCTAAGCCGGGACTAGCGCCTCTACAAGAGACCCAGTACTTC

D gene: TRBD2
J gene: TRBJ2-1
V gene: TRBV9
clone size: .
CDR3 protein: CASSPSPIAGGWEQFF
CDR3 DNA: TGTGCCAGCAGCCCCTCCCCGATAGCGGGGGGTTGGGAGCAGTTCTTC

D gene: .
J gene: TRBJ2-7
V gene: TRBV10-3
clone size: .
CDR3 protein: CAIKNQGSSYEQYF
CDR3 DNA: TGTGCCATCAAGAATCAGGGAAGTTCCTACGAGCAGTACTTC

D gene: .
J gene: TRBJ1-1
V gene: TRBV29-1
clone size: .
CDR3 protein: CSVRVMNTEAFF
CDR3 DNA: TGCAGCGTTCGGGTTATGAACACTGAAGCTTTCTTT

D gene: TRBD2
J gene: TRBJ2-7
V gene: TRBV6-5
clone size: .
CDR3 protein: CASSLTSGYEQYF
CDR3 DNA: TGTGCCAGCAGTTTGACTAGCGGCTACGAGCAGTACTTC

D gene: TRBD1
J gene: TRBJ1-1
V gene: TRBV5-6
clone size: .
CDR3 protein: CASSALDRANTEAFF
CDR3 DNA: TGTGCCAGCAGTGCATTGGACAGGGCGAACACTGAAGCTTTCTTT

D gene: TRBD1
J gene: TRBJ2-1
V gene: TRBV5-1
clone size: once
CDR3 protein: CASSQSGTGYNEQFF
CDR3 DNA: TGCGCCAGCAGCCAATCCGGGACAGGGTACAATGAGCAGTTCTTC

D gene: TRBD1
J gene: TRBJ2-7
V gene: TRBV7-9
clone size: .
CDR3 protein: CASSSRDSAVEQYF
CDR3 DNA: TGTGCCAGCAGCTCTCGGGACAGCGCGGTCGAGCAGTACTTC

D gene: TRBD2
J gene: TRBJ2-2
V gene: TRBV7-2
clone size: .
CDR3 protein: CASRMGLAGGTNTGELFF
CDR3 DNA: TGTGCCAGCAGGATGGGACTAGCGGGGGGCACGAACACCGGGGAGCTGTTTTTT

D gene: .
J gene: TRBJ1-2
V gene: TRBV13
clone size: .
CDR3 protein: CASSLDWQVLNYGYTF
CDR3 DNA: TGTGCCAGCAGCTTAGATTGGCAGGTCCTAAACTATGGCTACACCTTC

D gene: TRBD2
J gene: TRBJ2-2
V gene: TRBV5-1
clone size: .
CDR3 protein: CASSFSGRALRTGELFF
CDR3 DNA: TGCGCCAGCAGCTTTAGCGGGAGGGCCCTCAGGACCGGGGAGCTGTTTTTT

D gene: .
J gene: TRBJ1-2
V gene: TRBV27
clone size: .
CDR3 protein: CASSFKQGIAGYTF
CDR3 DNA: TGTGCCAGCAGCTTTAAACAGGGTATCGCTGGCTACACCTTC

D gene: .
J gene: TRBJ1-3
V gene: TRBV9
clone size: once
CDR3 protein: CASSGAANTIYF
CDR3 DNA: TGTGCCAGCAGCGGAGCAGCAAACACCATATATTTT

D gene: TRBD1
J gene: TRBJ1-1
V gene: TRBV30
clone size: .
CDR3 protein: CAWNSLGQGASEAFF
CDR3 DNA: TGTGCCTGGAATAGTTTGGGACAGGGCGCATCAGAAGCTTTCTTT

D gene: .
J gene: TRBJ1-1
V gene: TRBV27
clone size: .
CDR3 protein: CASSYGAGMNTEAFF
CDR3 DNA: TGTGCCAGCTCTTATGGCGCAGGGATGAACACTGAAGCTTTCTTT

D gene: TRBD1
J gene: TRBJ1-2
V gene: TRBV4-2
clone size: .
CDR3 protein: CASSQGTGRANYGYTF
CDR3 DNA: TGTGCCAGCAGCCAAGGGACAGGGAGAGCTAACTATGGCTACACCTTC